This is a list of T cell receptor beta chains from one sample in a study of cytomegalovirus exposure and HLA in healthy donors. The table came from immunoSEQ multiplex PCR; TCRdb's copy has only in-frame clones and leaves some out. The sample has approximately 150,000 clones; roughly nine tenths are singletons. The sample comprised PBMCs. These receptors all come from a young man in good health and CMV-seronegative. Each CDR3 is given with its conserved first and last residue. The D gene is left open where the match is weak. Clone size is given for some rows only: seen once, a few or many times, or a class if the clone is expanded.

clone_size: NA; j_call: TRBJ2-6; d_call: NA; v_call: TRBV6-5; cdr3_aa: CASSYSWGPGANVLTF; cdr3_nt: TGTGCCAGCAGTTACTCTTGGGGGCCTGGGGCCAACGTCCTGACTTTC
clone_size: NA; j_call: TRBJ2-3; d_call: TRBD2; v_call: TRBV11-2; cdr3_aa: CASSTLAGGSTDTQYF; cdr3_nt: TGTGCCAGCAGTACATTAGCGGGGGGTTCCACAGATACGCAGTATTTT
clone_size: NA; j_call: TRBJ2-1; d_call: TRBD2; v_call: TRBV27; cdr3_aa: CASMGGTSTSGQFF; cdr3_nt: TGTGCCAGCATGGGGGGGACTTCAACTAGCGGACAGTTCTTC
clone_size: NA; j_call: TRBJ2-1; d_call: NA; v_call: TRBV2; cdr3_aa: CASSETLGGNEQFF; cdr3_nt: TGTGCCAGCAGTGAAACCCTAGGGGGCAATGAGCAGTTCTTC
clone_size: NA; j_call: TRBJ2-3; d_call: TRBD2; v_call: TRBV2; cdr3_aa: CASSERGLAGVTSTDTQYF; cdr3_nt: TGTGCCAGCAGTGAAAGGGGACTAGCGGGAGTCACTAGCACAGATACGCAGTATTTT
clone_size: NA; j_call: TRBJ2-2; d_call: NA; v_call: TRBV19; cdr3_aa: CASSIVGTNGGLFF; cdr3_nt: TGTGCCAGTAGTATTGTCGGGACAAACGGAGGACTGTTTTTT
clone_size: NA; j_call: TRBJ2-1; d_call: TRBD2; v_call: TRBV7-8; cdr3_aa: CASSFTKTSGELYNEQFF; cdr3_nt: TGTGCCAGCAGCTTTACCAAGACTAGCGGGGAACTTTACAATGAGCAGTTCTTC
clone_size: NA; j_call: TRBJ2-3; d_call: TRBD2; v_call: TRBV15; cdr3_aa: CATSRDLSGGVDTQYF; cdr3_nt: TGTGCCACCAGCAGAGATTTAAGCGGGGGGGTAGATACGCAGTATTTT
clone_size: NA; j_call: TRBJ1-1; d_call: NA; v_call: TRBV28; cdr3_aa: CASSLRLMNTEAFF; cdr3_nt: TGTGCCAGCAGTTTGAGGTTGATGAACACTGAAGCTTTCTTT
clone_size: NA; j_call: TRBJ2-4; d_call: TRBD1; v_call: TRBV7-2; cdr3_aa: CASSSGTVSPIGKNIQYF; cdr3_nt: TGTGCCAGCAGCTCCGGGACAGTCTCGCCTATAGGCAAAAACATTCAGTACTTC
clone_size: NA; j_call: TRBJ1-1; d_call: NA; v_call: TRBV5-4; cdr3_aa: CASSPQGRRGTEAFF; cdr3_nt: TGTGCCAGCAGTCCACAGGGTAGGCGTGGGACTGAAGCTTTCTTT
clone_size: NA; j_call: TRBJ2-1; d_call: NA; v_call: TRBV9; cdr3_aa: CASSPGLEQFF; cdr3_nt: TGTGCCAGCAGCCCAGGCCTGGAGCAGTTCTTC
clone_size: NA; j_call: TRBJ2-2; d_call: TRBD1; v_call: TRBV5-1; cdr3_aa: CASSPGQGHTGELFF; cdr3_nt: TGCGCCAGCAGCCCCGGACAGGGACACACCGGGGAGCTGTTTTTT
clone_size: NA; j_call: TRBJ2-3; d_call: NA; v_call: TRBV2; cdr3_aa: CASSRTTASTDTQYF; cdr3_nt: TGTGCCAGCAGTAGGACAACCGCTAGCACAGATACGCAGTATTTT
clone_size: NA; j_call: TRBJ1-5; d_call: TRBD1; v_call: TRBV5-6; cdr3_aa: CASSFRGSDQPQHF; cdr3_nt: TGTGCCAGCAGCTTCAGGGGGTCGGATCAGCCCCAGCATTTT
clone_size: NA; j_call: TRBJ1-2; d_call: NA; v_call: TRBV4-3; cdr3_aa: CASSEQGGYGYTF; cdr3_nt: TGCGCCAGCAGCGAGCAGGGAGGCTATGGCTACACCTTC
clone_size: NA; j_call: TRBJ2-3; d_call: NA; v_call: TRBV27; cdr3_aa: CASSHSGPDTQYF; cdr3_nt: TGTGCCAGCAGCCATTCTGGCCCAGATACGCAGTATTTT
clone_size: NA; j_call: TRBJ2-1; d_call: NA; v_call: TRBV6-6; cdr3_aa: CASSSSGASYNEQFF; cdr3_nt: TGTGCCAGCAGTTCCTCGGGGGCCTCATACAATGAGCAGTTCTTC
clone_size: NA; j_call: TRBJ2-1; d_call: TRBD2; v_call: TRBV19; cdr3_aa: CASSRTSGGALNEQFF; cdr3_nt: TGTGCCAGTAGTAGAACTAGCGGGGGGGCCCTGAATGAGCAGTTCTTC
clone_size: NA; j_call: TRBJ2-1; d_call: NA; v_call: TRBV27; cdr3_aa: CASSPRDLKNEQFF; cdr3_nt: TGTGCCAGCAGCCCCCGGGACTTAAAAAATGAGCAGTTCTTC
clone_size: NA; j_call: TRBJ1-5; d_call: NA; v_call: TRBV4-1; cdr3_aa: CASSQDGGVVQPQHF; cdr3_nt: TGCGCCAGCAGCCAAGATGGGGGGGTGGTTCAGCCCCAGCATTTT
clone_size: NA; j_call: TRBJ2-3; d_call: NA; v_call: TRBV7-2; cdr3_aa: CASSLYTDTQYF; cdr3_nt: TGTGCCAGCAGCTTGTATACAGATACGCAGTATTTT
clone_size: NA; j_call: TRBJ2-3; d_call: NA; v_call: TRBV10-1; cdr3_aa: CASSESLTASTDTQYF; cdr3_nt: TGCGCCAGCAGTGAGTCGCTGACAGCTAGCACAGATACGCAGTATTTT
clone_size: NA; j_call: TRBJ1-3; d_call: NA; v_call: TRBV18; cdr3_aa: CASSPPGQVVSGNTIYF; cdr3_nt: TGTGCCAGCTCACCACCGGGGCAGGTCGTCTCTGGAAACACCATATATTTT
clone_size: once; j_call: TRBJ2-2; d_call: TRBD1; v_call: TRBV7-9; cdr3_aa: CASRSQGADRELFF; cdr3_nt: TGTGCCAGCCGATCCCAGGGGGCGGACCGGGAGCTGTTTTTT
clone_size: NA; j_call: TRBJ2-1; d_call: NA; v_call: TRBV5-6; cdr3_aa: CASSLGARHEQFF; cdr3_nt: TGTGCCAGCAGCTTGGGTGCTAGACATGAGCAGTTCTTC
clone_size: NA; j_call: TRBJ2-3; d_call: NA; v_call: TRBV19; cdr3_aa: CASRPPGLRTDTQYF; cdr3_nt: TGTGCCAGTAGACCACCGGGACTTCGCACAGATACGCAGTATTTT
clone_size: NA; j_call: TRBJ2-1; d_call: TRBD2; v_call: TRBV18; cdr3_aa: CASSTRTSGSYEQFF; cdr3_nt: TGTGCCAGCTCTACTCGGACTAGCGGGAGCTATGAGCAGTTCTTC
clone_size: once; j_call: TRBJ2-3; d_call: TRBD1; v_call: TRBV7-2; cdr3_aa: CASSEQGIRADTQYF; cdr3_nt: TGTGCCAGCAGCGAACAGGGGATACGGGCAGATACGCAGTATTTT
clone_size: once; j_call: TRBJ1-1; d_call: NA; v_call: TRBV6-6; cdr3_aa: CASSYTLTREAFF; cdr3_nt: TGTGCCAGCAGTTACACCCTTACTCGGGAAGCTTTCTTT
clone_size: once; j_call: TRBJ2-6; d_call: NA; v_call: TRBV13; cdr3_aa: CASQSGANVLTF; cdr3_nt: TGTGCCAGCCAGTCTGGGGCCAACGTCCTGACTTTC
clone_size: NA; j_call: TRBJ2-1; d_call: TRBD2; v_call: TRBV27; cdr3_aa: CASSFSMPGGAYNEQFF; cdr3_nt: TGTGCCAGCAGTTTTAGCATGCCGGGGGGGGCCTACAATGAGCAGTTCTTC
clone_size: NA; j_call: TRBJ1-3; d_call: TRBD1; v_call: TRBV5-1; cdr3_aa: CASSPGQGRNSGNTIYF; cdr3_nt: TGCGCCAGCAGCCCCGGACAGGGACGGAACTCTGGAAACACCATATATTTT
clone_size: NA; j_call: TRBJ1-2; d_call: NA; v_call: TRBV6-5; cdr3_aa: CASSYSKGNYGYTF; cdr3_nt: TGTGCCAGCAGTTACTCGAAGGGGAACTATGGCTACACCTTC
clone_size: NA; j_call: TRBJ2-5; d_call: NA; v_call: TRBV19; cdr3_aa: CASSIAGDGTQYF; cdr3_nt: TGTGCCAGTAGTATAGCGGGGGACGGGACCCAGTACTTC
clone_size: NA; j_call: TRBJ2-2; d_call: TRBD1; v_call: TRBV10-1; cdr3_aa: CASSDFRKGQGDTGELFF; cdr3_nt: TGCGCCAGCAGTGATTTCCGAAAAGGACAGGGTGATACCGGGGAGCTGTTTTTT
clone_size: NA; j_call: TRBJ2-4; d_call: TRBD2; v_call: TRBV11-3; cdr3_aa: CASSLVWEGPRGVIQYF; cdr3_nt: TGTGCCAGCAGCTTAGTATGGGAGGGGCCGCGGGGAGTCATTCAGTACTTC
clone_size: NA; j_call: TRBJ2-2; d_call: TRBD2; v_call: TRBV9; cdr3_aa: CASSPGGLAGPGAGELFF; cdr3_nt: TGTGCCAGCAGTCCCGGGGGACTAGCGGGTCCAGGCGCCGGGGAGCTGTTTTTT
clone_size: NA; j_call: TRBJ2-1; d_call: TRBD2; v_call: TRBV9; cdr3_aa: CASSVIGGSGYYEQFF; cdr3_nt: TGTGCCAGCAGCGTAATCGGCGGGAGTGGGTATTATGAGCAGTTCTTC
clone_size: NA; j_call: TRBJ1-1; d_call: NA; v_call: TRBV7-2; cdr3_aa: CASSPRGGLGSTEAFF; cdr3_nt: TGTGCCAGCAGCCCCCGAGGTGGCCTCGGGTCCACTGAAGCTTTCTTT
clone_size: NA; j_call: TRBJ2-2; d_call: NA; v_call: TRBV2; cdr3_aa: CASSPTGPALTGELFF; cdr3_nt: TGTGCCAGCAGCCCGACAGGTCCGGCGTTAACCGGGGAGCTGTTTTTT
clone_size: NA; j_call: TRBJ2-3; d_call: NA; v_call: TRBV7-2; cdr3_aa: CASSLVQGTDTQYF; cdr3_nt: TGTGCCAGCAGCTTAGTACAGGGCACAGATACGCAGTATTTT
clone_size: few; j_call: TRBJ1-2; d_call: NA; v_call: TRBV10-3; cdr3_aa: CAISQTDDGYTF; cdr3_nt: TGTGCCATCAGTCAGACAGACGATGGCTACACCTTC
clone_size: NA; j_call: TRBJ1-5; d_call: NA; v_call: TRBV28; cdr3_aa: CASSSGSNQPQHF; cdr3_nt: TGTGCCAGCAGTTCAGGTAGCAATCAGCCCCAGCATTTT
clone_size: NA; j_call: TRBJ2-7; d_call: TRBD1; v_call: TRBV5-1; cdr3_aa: CASSLDRGEQYF; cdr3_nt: TGCGCCAGCAGCTTGGACAGGGGCGAGCAGTACTTC
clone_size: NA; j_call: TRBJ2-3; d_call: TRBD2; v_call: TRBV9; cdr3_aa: CASSTKAGGPADTQYF; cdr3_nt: TGTGCCAGCAGCACTAAAGCGGGAGGACCGGCAGATACGCAGTATTTT
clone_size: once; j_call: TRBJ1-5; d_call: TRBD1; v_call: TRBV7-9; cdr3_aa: CASSSGQGRQPQHF; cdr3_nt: TGTGCCAGCAGCTCCGGACAGGGTCGGCAGCCCCAGCATTTT
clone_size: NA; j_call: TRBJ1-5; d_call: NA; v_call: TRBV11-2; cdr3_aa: CASSLDLQGPQHF; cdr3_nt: TGTGCCAGCAGCTTAGATTTGCAGGGGCCCCAGCATTTT
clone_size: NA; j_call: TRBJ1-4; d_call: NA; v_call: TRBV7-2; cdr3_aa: CASSSFEVGKLFF; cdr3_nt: TGTGCCAGCAGCTCCTTCGAGGTCGGGAAACTGTTTTTT
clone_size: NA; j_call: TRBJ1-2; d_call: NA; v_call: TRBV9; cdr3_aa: CASSEAGLNYGYTF; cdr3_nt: TGTGCCAGCAGCGAGGCAGGCCTAAACTATGGCTACACCTTC
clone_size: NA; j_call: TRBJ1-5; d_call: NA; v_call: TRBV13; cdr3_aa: CASSLGRQPQHF; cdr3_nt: TGTGCCAGCAGCTTAGGGCGTCAGCCCCAGCATTTT
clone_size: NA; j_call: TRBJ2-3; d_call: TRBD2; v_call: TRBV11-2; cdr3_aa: CASSPGTSGSGSNTQYF; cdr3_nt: TGTGCCAGCAGCCCCGGGACTAGCGGGAGCGGGTCTAATACGCAGTATTTT
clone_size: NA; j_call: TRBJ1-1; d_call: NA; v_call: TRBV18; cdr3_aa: CASSPTSERTEAFF; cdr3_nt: TGTGCCAGCTCCCCCACCAGCGAGCGAACTGAAGCTTTCTTT